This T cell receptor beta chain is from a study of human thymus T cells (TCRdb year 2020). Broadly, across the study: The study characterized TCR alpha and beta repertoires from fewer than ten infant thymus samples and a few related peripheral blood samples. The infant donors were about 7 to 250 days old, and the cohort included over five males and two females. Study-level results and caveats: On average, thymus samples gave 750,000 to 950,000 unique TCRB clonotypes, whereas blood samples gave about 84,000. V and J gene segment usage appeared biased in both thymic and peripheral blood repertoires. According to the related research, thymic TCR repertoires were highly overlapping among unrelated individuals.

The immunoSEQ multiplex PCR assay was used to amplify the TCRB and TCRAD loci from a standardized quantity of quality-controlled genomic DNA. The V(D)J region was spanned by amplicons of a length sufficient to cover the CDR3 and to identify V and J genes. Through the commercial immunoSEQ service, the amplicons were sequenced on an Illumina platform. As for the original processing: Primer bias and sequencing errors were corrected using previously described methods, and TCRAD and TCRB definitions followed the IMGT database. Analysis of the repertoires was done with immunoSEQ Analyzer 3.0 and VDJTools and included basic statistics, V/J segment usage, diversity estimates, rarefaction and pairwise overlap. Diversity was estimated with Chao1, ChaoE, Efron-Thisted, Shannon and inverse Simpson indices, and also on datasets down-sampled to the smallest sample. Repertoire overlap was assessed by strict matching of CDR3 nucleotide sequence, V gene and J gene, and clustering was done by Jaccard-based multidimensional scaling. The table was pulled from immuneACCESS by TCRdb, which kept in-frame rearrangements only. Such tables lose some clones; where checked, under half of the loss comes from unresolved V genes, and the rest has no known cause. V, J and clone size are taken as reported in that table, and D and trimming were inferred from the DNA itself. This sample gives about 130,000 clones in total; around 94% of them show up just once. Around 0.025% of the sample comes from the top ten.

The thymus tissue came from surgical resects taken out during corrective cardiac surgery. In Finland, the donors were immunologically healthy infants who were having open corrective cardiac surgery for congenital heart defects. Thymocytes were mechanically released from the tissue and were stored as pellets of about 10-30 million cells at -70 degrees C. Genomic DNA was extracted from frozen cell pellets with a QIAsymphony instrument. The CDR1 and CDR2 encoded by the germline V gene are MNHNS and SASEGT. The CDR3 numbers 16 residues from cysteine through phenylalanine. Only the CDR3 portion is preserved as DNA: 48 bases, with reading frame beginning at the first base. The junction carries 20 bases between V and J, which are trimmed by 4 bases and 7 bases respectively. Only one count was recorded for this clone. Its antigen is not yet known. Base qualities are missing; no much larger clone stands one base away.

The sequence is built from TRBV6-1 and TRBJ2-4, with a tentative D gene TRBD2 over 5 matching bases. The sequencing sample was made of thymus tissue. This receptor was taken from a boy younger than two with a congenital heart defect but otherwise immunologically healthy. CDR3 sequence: CASSVRRSGSGNIQYF. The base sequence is TGTGCCAGCAGTGTTCGGCGGTCAGGATCGGGGAACATTCAGTACTTC.